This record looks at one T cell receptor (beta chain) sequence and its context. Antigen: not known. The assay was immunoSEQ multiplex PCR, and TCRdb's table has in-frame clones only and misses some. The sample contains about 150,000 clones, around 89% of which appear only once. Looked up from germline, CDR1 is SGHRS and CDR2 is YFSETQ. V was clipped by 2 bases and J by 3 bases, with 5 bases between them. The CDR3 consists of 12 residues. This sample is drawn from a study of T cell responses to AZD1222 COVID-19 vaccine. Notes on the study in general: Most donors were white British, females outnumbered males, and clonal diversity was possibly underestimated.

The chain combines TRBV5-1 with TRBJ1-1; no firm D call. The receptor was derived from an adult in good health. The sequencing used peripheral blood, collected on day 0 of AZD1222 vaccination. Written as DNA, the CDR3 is TGCGCCAGCAGCTTTATGGACACTGAAGCTTTCTTT. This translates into CASSFMDTEAFF. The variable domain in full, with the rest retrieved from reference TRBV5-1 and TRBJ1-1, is KAGVTQTPRYLIKTRGQQVTLSCSPISGHRSVSWYQQTPGQGLQFLFEYFSETQRNKGNFPGRFSGRQFSNSRSEMNVSTLELGDSALYLCASSFMDTEAFFGQGTRLTVV.